This is a list of T cell receptor beta chains from one sample in a study of cytomegalovirus exposure and HLA in healthy donors. Libraries were prepared by immunoSEQ multiplex PCR; TCRdb keeps only in-frame clonotypes and omits some of them. The sample contains about 140,000 clones, about nine tenths of which appear only once. Material for sequencing was PBMCs. The receptor set was obtained from a young man in good health and CMV-seronegative. Both conserved end residues are part of each CDR3. D genes are given only for firm matches. Part of the rows lack a size; the others show once, few, many or a class for expanded clones.

>-|-|TRBV7-8|TRBJ1-2
CASSLAAGRGSNYGYTF
TGTGCCAGCAGCTTAGCGGCAGGGAGGGGTTCTAACTATGGCTACACCTTC
>TRBD2|-|TRBV7-9|TRBJ2-1
CASSLIHSGGSYNEQFF
TGTGCCAGCAGCTTAATTCATTCGGGAGGATCCTACAATGAGCAGTTCTTC
>-|-|TRBV5-6|TRBJ1-4
CASRSQDSESTNEKLFF
TGTGCCAGCAGGTCACAAGACAGCGAGTCAACTAATGAAAAACTGTTTTTT
>TRBD1|-|TRBV7-9|TRBJ2-5
CASRPTGVETQYF
TGTGCCAGCAGACCCACAGGGGTAGAGACCCAGTACTTC
>TRBD1|-|TRBV6-1|TRBJ1-6
CAGTEGLGYNSPLHF
TGTGCGGGGACAGAGGGTCTTGGGTATAATTCACCCCTCCACTTT
>TRBD1|-|TRBV27|TRBJ1-2
CASSFEGTGGACTF
TGTGCCAGCAGTTTTGAGGGGACAGGGGGCGCGTGCACCTTC
>TRBD1|once|TRBV5-4|TRBJ1-4
CASSTQGATGEKLFF
TGTGCCAGCAGCACCCAGGGGGCGACAGGTGAAAAACTGTTTTTT
>TRBD1|-|TRBV5-6|TRBJ1-2
CASSIKYETGTGYTF
TGTGCCAGCAGCATAAAGTATGAGACAGGGACCGGCTACACCTTC
>-|-|TRBV19|TRBJ2-1
CASRRASHEQFF
TGTGCCAGTAGGAGAGCGTCCCATGAGCAGTTCTTC
>TRBD1|-|TRBV7-9|TRBJ1-1
CASSSRGPPGNTEAFF
TGTGCCAGCAGCTCTAGGGGGCCTCCAGGTAACACTGAAGCTTTCTTT
>TRBD1|few|TRBV6-1|TRBJ2-7
CASSGTGTGRDEQYF
TGTGCCAGCAGCGGTACCGGGACAGGGAGAGACGAGCAGTACTTC
>TRBD2|-|TRBV30|TRBJ2-3
CALGRGDTQYF
TGTGCTTTGGGGCGGGGGGATACGCAGTATTTT
>TRBD1|-|TRBV5-4|TRBJ2-5
CASSPGDRGQETQYF
TGTGCCAGCAGCCCGGGGGACAGGGGCCAAGAGACCCAGTACTTC
>TRBD1|-|TRBV5-1|TRBJ2-5
CASSLEMTGGDVKTQYF
TGCGCCAGCAGCTTGGAAATGACAGGGGGCGATGTGAAGACCCAGTACTTC
>TRBD2|-|TRBV6-6|TRBJ2-1
CASTLAGEQFF
TGTGCCAGCACCCTAGCGGGCGAGCAGTTCTTC
>TRBD1|-|TRBV6-5|TRBJ1-4
CASSYSGQVNEKLFF
TGTGCCAGCAGTTACTCGGGACAGGTTAATGAAAAACTGTTTTTT
>-|-|TRBV19|TRBJ2-1
CASSRGPLHNEQFF
TGTGCCAGTAGTAGGGGCCCCCTTCACAATGAGCAGTTCTTC